Only a few counts were recorded for the clone carrying this T cell receptor (beta chain). What was amplified from RNA transcripts were TCR beta CDR3 regions. The TCR CDR3 first-round RT-PCR relied on the HTBI primer set. TCRdb redid the calling of the multiplex PCR reads with MiXCR, one entry per CDR3 protein. This sample has under 650,000 distinct CDR3 sequences, with under 20% found just once. This CDR3 has 12 amino acids. Trimming took 3 bases from V and 11 from J, leaving 12 bases between them. CDR1 and CDR2 (germline): SGDLS, YYNGEE. The data are from a study of T cells in Graves' hyperthyroidism and ophthalmopathy. PBMCs were collected from a roughly 10 ml volume of fresh peripheral blood.

The sample consisted of blood. The sequence was obtained from a woman in her twenties or thirties with Graves' hyperthyroidism. The chain couples TRBV9 to TRBJ2-1; a weak D match, TRBD2 (6 bases). The CDR3 nucleotides read TGTGCCAGCAGCGGCCGGAGCGGGCAGCAGTTCTTC. Protein sequence: CASSGRSGQQFF.